This entry concerns a single T cell receptor beta chain. No antigen is known for it. The data derive from a study of cytomegalovirus exposure and HLA in healthy donors. Germline values: CDR1 SGHDT, CDR2 YYEEEE. V lost 2 bases and J 3 bases, leaving 9 bases between the germline ends. This CDR3 spans 14 amino acids. Study outcomes and limitations: Rare sequences made up most TCRs, while some public TCRs were found in many donors. About 87% or about 30% of the time was how often most TCR beta V segments were productive, according to an earlier analysis.

Use of 60 Vbeta and 13 Jbeta primers characterized the PCR. Generated by immunoSEQ multiplex PCR, the TCRdb table keeps only in-frame clones and is missing some. In the table there are around 30,000 clones, roughly 69% of which are singletons. The chain combines TRBV5-6 with TRBJ1-5; D unresolved. This clonotype was sampled from a man in his forties or fifties in good health and CMV-seropositive. Sequenced material: PBMCs. CDR3 region: CASSFAGNNQPQHF. The CDR3 DNA is TGTGCCAGCAGCTTTGCAGGTAACAATCAGCCCCAGCATTTT.